This is a list of T cell receptor beta chains from one sample in a study of vaccination and CD4 T cells after COVID-19. TCRdb called the PCR reads again in MiXCR, with one record for every CDR3 protein. The sample lists roughly 10,000 distinct CDR3 sequences; about 66% were seen once. These receptors lack a known antigen. Sequenced input: CD4+ T cells from blood, cultured in vitro. The receptors come from a human donor who had recovered from COVID-19. Each CDR3 is given with its conserved first and last residue. D genes are given only for firm matches. Expanded clones are given a class, and other clones once, few, many or no size at all.

abundance: .
j_gene: TRBJ1-2
v_gene: TRBV6-5
d_gene: TRBD1
CDR3nt: TGTGCCAGCAGTTACTCGACAGGGAGAAGCTACACCTTC
CDR3aa: CASSYSTGRSYTF

abundance: large
j_gene: TRBJ1-2
v_gene: TRBV12-3/TRBV12-4
d_gene: .
CDR3nt: TGTGCCAGCAGTTTTTCGGGGGGCGGGCTAATTGCGGGCTATGGCTACACCTTC
CDR3aa: CASSFSGGGLIAGYGYTF

abundance: .
j_gene: TRBJ1-6
v_gene: TRBV6-5
d_gene: .
CDR3nt: TGTGCCAGCAGTTACGGGCAGGCGAATTCACCCCTCCACTTT
CDR3aa: CASSYGQANSPLHF

abundance: few
j_gene: TRBJ2-3
v_gene: TRBV5-1
d_gene: .
CDR3nt: TGCGCCAGCAGCTTGGAAAGGGGGGGCACAGATACGCAGTATTTT
CDR3aa: CASSLERGGTDTQYF

abundance: few
j_gene: TRBJ1-5
v_gene: TRBV5-1
d_gene: TRBD1
CDR3nt: TGCGCCAGCAGCCTCGGGACAGGTTATAGCAATCAGCCCCAGCATTTT
CDR3aa: CASSLGTGYSNQPQHF

abundance: once
j_gene: TRBJ1-1
v_gene: TRBV12-3/TRBV12-4
d_gene: .
CDR3nt: TGTGCCAGCAGTTCATCTGGGGGCTACACTGAAGCTTTCTTT
CDR3aa: CASSSSGGYTEAFF

abundance: .
j_gene: TRBJ2-7
v_gene: TRBV10-3
d_gene: TRBD2
CDR3nt: TGTGCCATCAGCGCAAGAAGTGGGGGGGTCGACGGGCAGTACTTC
CDR3aa: CAISARSGGVDGQYF

abundance: .
j_gene: TRBJ1-1
v_gene: TRBV6-5
d_gene: TRBD1
CDR3nt: TGTGCCAGCAGTTACGCAGGGGGCGTGTTGGCCACTGAAGCTTTCTTT
CDR3aa: CASSYAGGVLATEAFF

abundance: .
j_gene: TRBJ1-3
v_gene: TRBV15
d_gene: .
CDR3nt: TGTGCCACCAGCAGAGAGATCGGGACTGCTGGAAACACCATATATTTT
CDR3aa: CATSREIGTAGNTIYF

abundance: .
j_gene: TRBJ2-1
v_gene: TRBV6-1
d_gene: TRBD2
CDR3nt: TGTGCCAGCAGTCGTAGAGCGGGGGTTACCTACAATGAGCAGTTCTTC
CDR3aa: CASSRRAGVTYNEQFF